The source of this T cell receptor (beta chain) is a study of blood T cell repertoires in COVID-19. Study overall: Acute and convalescent COVID-19 samples came from the United States, Italy and Spain. T cells, B-cell-depleted T cells, or PBMCs supplied cDNA or gDNA.

Original methodology: Amplification with reference gene primers provided the estimates of nucleated cell counts. Profiling relied on immunoSEQ multiplex PCR, and the TCRdb table lists in-frame clones only, not all of them. That table supplies the V and J calls and clone size; D and trimming were determined from the DNA. The sample contains about 180,000 clones, around 88% of which appear only once. Per the germline V gene, CDR1 is SGHRS and CDR2 is YFSETQ. V was shortened by 0 bases and J by 5 bases, with 15 bases between the two germline ends. The CDR3 totals 15 residues. Sample: peripheral blood. The origin of this receptor is a woman aged 25 to 39 with acute or convalescent COVID-19. This chain joins TRBV5-1 and TRBJ2-7; D might be TRBD1 (6 bases). The CDR3 here is CASSLADRQPDEQYF. DNA for the CDR3: TGCGCCAGCAGCTTGGCCGACAGGCAGCCTGACGAGCAGTACTTC.